A single sample is the source of the 27 T cell receptor beta chains below, sequenced in a study of lymphopenia after photon versus proton radiotherapy. Profiled with immunoSEQ multiplex PCR; TCRdb holds only in-frame clones, not every one. The sample has tens of thousands of clones, roughly 90% seen once. The material sequenced was peripheral blood, taken from a patient treated with photon-based radiotherapy. The receptor set was obtained from a woman aged 70 to 79 with pancreatic cancer.

A word on this clone: Sequence at one end of the junction differs from germline and may be a read error. The chain recombines TRBV30 with TRBJ1-2, with D possibly being TRBD1 (5 bases). Germline CDR1 is GTSNPN and CDR2 is SVGIG (reference sequence). This CDR3 is 13 amino acids long. The CDR3 nucleotides read TGTGCCGGGAGGACAAGCCTCGGCGGCGGCTACACCTTC. The encoded protein is CAGRTSLGGGYTF.

The chain joins TRBV29-1 to TRBJ2-1, with TRBD1 identical over 8 bases. Unmatched junction bases numbered 11, after V lost 3 bases and J lost 4 bases. This CDR3 region has 16 residues. The V gene's germline CDR1 is SQVTM and CDR2 ANQGSEA. CDR3 sequence: CSVDRTDRVTYNEQFF. The CDR3 DNA follows: TGCAGCGTTGACCGGACGGACAGGGTTACTTACAATGAGCAGTTCTTC.

The chain carries TRBV6-4 and TRBJ2-7; 9 nucleotides agree with TRBD2. Looked up from germline, CDR1 is MRHNA and CDR2 is SNTAGT. After removal of 2 bases from V and 4 bases from J, the junction contained 9 bases not matched to a gene. CDR3 length equals 16 residues. CDR3 sequence: CASSDPELAGGYEQYF. The CDR3 DNA sequence: TGTGCCAGCAGTGACCCCGAACTAGCGGGCGGGTACGAGCAGTACTTC.

This rearrangement joins TRBV5-1 to TRBJ2-5; possibly TRBD2 for D (7 bases). The germline CDR1 and CDR2 sequences are SGHRS and YFSETQ. The CDR3 is 15 residues long. V lost 2 bases, J lost 9 bases, and 20 bases lay in between. The CDR3 spells CASSLTGGGARPQYF. DNA of the CDR3: TGCGCCAGCAGCTTAACGGGGGGCGGAGCGAGACCCCAGTACTTC.

This clone was detected once. The CDR3 loop reads CASSLDSEQYF. As DNA, the CDR3 is TGCGCCAGCAGCTTGGATTCCGAGCAGTACTTC. The V gene is TRBV5-1, the J gene TRBJ2-5; no firm D call. The end of the DNA fits TRBJ2-7 better, so the J call may be wrong. The CDR3 has 11 residues. The germline V gene encodes CDR1 SGHRS and CDR2 YFSETQ.

This sequence joins TRBV7-2 and TRBJ2-7, with TRBD1 matching 11 bases. V dropped 6 bases and J dropped 6; count of bases not matched to a gene: 4. This CDR3 has 13 residues. The germline gives CDR1 SGHTA, CDR2 FQGNSA. CDR3 residues: CASRPGTGGEQYF. The DNA for the CDR3 is TGTGCCAGCAGACCTGGGACAGGGGGCGAGCAGTACTTC.

The chain links TRBV7-9 to TRBJ2-7, with a possible D match to TRBD2 (6 bases). V gave up 1 base and J gave up 4 bases, with 20 bases separating them. Germline V gene data show CDR1 as SEHNR and CDR2 as FQNEAQ (reference sequence). This CDR3 region has 17 residues. Here the CDR3 reads CASSLVGGTGVGYEQYF. CDR3 bases: TGTGCCAGCAGCTTAGTCGGCGGGACGGGAGTTGGTTACGAGCAGTACTTC.

The chain has TRBV5-6 and TRBJ1-2, with no clear D. The germline V gene encodes CDR1 SGHDT and CDR2 YYEEEE. The CDR3 runs 15 residues. Trimming took 4 bases from V and 8 from J, leaving 21 bases between them. This chain's CDR3 is CASSNRPGISAGYTF. The CDR3 nucleotides are TGTGCCAGCAGCAACCGACCGGGAATCTCAGCGGGCTACACCTTC.

The rearrangement joins TRBV7-9 to TRBJ1-1, with 11 bases matching TRBD1. V shed 5 bases and J 4 bases; nucleotides not matched to a gene: 9. The CDR3 runs 16 residues. Germline CDR1 and CDR2: SEHNR and FQNEAQ (reference sequence). CDR3 nucleotide sequence: TGTGCCAGCAGCCATTCGGCCGGGACAGGGGGCACTGAAGCTTTCTTT. The encoded protein is CASSHSAGTGGTEAFF.

The chain links TRBV5-1 to TRBJ1-4; TRBD1 aligns across 8 bases. With 4 bases clipped from V and 7 bases from J, the junction kept 6 bases outside the gene matches. Looked up from germline, CDR1 is SGHRS and CDR2 is YFSETQ. The CDR3 consists of 14 residues. CDR3 nucleotides: TGCGCCAGCAGCCCAGGGGGCGCAACTGAAAAACTGTTTTTT. Its translation: CASSPGGATEKLFF.

V is TRBV4-1 and J is TRBJ1-5; D gene ambiguous. This CDR3 contains 15 residues. V was pared by 0 bases and J by 4 bases, with 10 bases between. Germline CDR1 and CDR2: MGHRA and YSYEKL. CDR3 region: CASSQDGSVNQPQHF. In DNA form, the CDR3 reads TGCGCCAGCAGCCAAGATGGGTCAGTTAATCAGCCCCAGCATTTT.

The rearrangement joins TRBV12-5 to TRBJ2-3; D is uncertain. The V end lost 6 bases, the J end lost 4 bases, and 11 bases lay between the germline ends. Germline V gene sequence: CDR1 LGHNT, CDR2 FRNRAP. The CDR3 loop spans 13 amino acids. The CDR3 sequence: CASGPDLSDTQYF. CDR3 sequence (DNA): TGTGCTAGTGGCCCTGACCTGTCAGATACGCAGTATTTT.

V usage is TRBV11-2 and J usage is TRBJ2-3; 11 bases are shared with TRBD2. Germline CDR1 reads SGHAT; CDR2 reads FQNNGV. Trimming cost V 4 bases and J 0 bases; bases outside gene matches: 3. The CDR3 length is 16 residues. The CDR3 nucleotides read TGTGCCAGCAGCTCACGGACTAGCGGGAGCACAGATACGCAGTATTTT. Translated: CASSSRTSGSTDTQYF.

This clone was seen only once. The chain has TRBV2 and TRBJ1-4, with 7 bases that match TRBD1. Germline values: CDR1 SNHLY, CDR2 FYNNEI. The CDR3 consists of 14 residues. J gave up 6 bases and V 5 bases, and 6 bases lay outside the gene matches. This chain's CDR3 is CASSWTGGDEKLFF. The CDR3 DNA reads as TGTGCCAGCAGTTGGACAGGCGGGGATGAAAAACTGTTTTTT.

The chain uses TRBV11-2 and TRBJ2-3; 9 bases align to TRBD2. V dropped 3 bases and J dropped 6; count of bases not matched to a gene: 10. The CDR3 length is 16 residues. Germline V gene sequence: CDR1 SGHAT, CDR2 FQNNGV. The CDR3, as DNA: TGTGCCAGCAGCTTCACTAGCGGGTACCCCTCCGATACGCAGTATTTT. It yields the protein CASSFTSGYPSDTQYF.

The V gene is TRBV6-5, the J gene TRBJ1-1; no clear D gene. The CDR3 totals 13 residues. CDR1 is MNHEY and CDR2 is SVGAGI in the germline V gene. With 2 bases removed from V and 4 bases from J, the gap between germline ends came to 8 bases. The CDR3 loop is CASSYPMSTEAFF. For the CDR3, the DNA is TGTGCCAGCAGTTACCCGATGTCCACTGAAGCTTTCTTT.

The rearrangement joins TRBV29-1 to TRBJ2-3; D is undetermined. This CDR3 region has 13 residues. Germline V lookup: CDR1 SQVTM, CDR2 ANQGSEA. V was shortened by 7 bases and J by 0 bases, with 11 bases between the two germline ends. CDR3 in amino acids: CSASDDSTDTQYF. In DNA form, the CDR3 reads TGCAGCGCCTCCGACGATAGCACAGATACGCAGTATTTT.

Remarks on this clone: The sample carries other DNA sequences with the same CDR3. The chain combines TRBV19 with TRBJ1-5; D call uncertain. V lost 0 bases to trimming and J lost 4 bases, with 7 bases between them. Germline V gene sequence: CDR1 LNHDA, CDR2 SQIVND (reference sequence). The CDR3 has 14 amino acids. DNA for the CDR3: TGTGCCAGTAGTATAGAGTGGGGAAATCAGCCCCAGCATTTT. Translated: CASSIEWGNQPQHF.

The chain joins TRBV19 to TRBJ2-2; tentative D call: TRBD2 (5 bases). The ends were cut back, 4 bases at V and 4 bases at J, with 10 bases in the middle. The germline V gene has CDR1 LNHDA and CDR2 SQIVND (reference sequence). This CDR3 contains 14 residues. CDR3 nucleotide sequence: TGTGCCAGTAGTAGTCGGGAATTCACCGGGGAGCTGTTTTTT. Residues: CASSSREFTGELFF.

The J gene is TRBJ1-2, the V gene TRBV15; D might be TRBD1 (6 bases). The CDR3 consists of 15 residues. Trimming stripped 0 bases from V and 8 bases from J, with 16 bases between. CDR1 and CDR2 (germline): LNHNV, YYDKDF (reference sequence). CDR3 sequence (DNA): TGTGCCACCAGCAGAGATCTCACGGGGGCGGAGGGCTACACCTTC. It specifies CATSRDLTGAEGYTF.

The V and J genes are TRBV15 and TRBJ1-2; D call uncertain. The V end lost 0 bases, the J end lost 8 bases, and 10 bases lay between the germline ends. Germline CDR1 reads LNHNV; CDR2 reads YYDKDF (reference sequence). This CDR3 is built from 13 residues. CDR3 amino acids: CATSRETHKGYTF. CDR3 bases: TGTGCCACCAGCAGAGAAACCCACAAAGGCTACACCTTC. Full variable domain (remainder filled in from reference TRBV15 and TRBJ1-2): DAMVIQNPRYQVTQFGKPVTLSCSQTLNHNVMYWYQQKSSQAPKLLFHYYDKDFNNEADTPDNFQSRRPNTSFCFLDIRSPGLGDTAMYLCATSRETHKGYTFGSGTRLTVV.

The V call is TRBV4-1, the J call TRBJ2-7, with 7 nucleotides matching TRBD1. Losses at the gene ends were 3 bases for V and 6 bases for J; bases not matched to a gene: 11. The germline V gene encodes CDR1 MGHRA and CDR2 YSYEKL. The CDR3 loop spans 15 amino acids. CDR3 bases: TGCGCCAGCAGCCAGGGGACAGAGCCCTTCCTCGAGCAGTACTTC. It encodes CASSQGTEPFLEQYF.

The CDR3 loop is CAISGTKETQYF. CDR3 in DNA: TGTGCCATCAGTGGTACGAAAGAGACCCAGTACTTC. This chain joins TRBV10-3 and TRBJ2-5; no clear D. The germline V gene has CDR1 ENHRY and CDR2 SYGVKD. V was clipped by 4 bases and J by 3 bases, with 6 bases between them. The CDR3 runs to 12 residues.

The J gene is TRBJ2-7, the V gene TRBV2; the D is unclear. Germline CDR1 is SNHLY and CDR2 is FYNNEI. There are 12 residues in the CDR3. With 6 bases removed from V and 4 bases from J, the gap between germline ends came to 10 bases. The DNA for the CDR3 is TGTGCCAGCAGAAAGGTGGGATACGAGCAGTACTTC. Its protein product is CASRKVGYEQYF.

The rearrangement uses TRBV5-1 and TRBJ2-1; 7 bases fit TRBD2. Trimming took 1 base from V and 5 from J; bases not matched to a gene: 18. The CDR3 runs to 19 residues. The germline V gene encodes CDR1 SGHRS and CDR2 YFSETQ. CDR3 DNA sequence: TGCGCCAGCAGCTTGAGAAGGGGTCACTCGGGAGGTCAGGACAATGAGCAGTTCTTC. Translated: CASSLRRGHSGGQDNEQFF.

This sequence joins TRBV11-2 and TRBJ2-1, with 7 bases lining up with TRBD1. V lost 6 bases, J lost 0 bases, and 8 bases stayed unmatched. Germline CDR1 SGHAT, CDR2 FQNNGV. This CDR3 comprises 16 residues. In DNA form, the CDR3 reads TGTGCCAGCAGGACCCCCCGGGACAGCTCCTACAATGAGCAGTTCTTC. This encodes CASRTPRDSSYNEQFF.

Of note for this clone: One end of the junction does not line up with germline, which may come from a read error. Written as DNA, the CDR3 is TGTGCTAGCAGCTTAGGGGGAGGGCCTGGAGATACGCAGTATTTT. Residues: CASSLGGGPGDTQYF. V and J are TRBV7-7 and TRBJ2-3, with D perhaps TRBD2 (7 bases). This CDR3 is built from 15 residues. Germline CDR1 SSHAT, CDR2 FNYEAQ (reference sequence).